This note documents a single T cell receptor beta chain sequence. This sample is drawn from a study of control samples from healthy donors and cancer patients. Generated by immunoSEQ multiplex PCR, the TCRdb table keeps only in-frame clones and is missing some. The repertoire has about 150,000 clones, over 90% of them found once; the top ten carry around 2.5%. This TCR derives from a man between 50 and 59 years old in good health. Sequencing was performed on blood.

CDR3 amino acids: CASSFRRDQETQYF. CDR3 bases: TGTGCCAGCAGCTTCCGCAGGGACCAAGAGACCCAGTACTTC. This sequence joins TRBV5-4 and TRBJ2-5; maybe TRBD1 (5 bases). Trimming pared 2 bases from V and 0 bases from J, leaving 8 bases between. The CDR3 runs to 14 residues. Germline CDR1 reads SGHNT; CDR2 reads YYREEE (reference sequence).